Listed below are T cell receptor beta chains from one sample, sequenced in a study of cytomegalovirus exposure and HLA in healthy donors. The repertoire was sequenced with immunoSEQ multiplex PCR; TCRdb's copy has only in-frame clones and lacks some. Seen here are more than 85,000 clones, 75% to 85% observed once, and the top ten hold 6.1%. The sequenced sample was PBMCs. All receptors derive from a man aged 18-30 years in good health and CMV-seronegative. Both conserved end residues are trimmed from each CDR3. Each record gives: J gene, V gene, CDR3 protein.

>TRBJ2-7|TRBV7-6
ASSLSGSLYYEQY
>TRBJ2-1|TRBV28
ASSFLWDRHNEQF
>TRBJ2-7|TRBV7-7
ASGGGQGSPEQY
>TRBJ2-1|TRBV15
ATIRSSGRFNNEQF
>TRBJ2-7|TRBV29-1
SVFLAGAREQY
>TRBJ2-5|TRBV19
ASRKGTPQETQY
>TRBJ2-1|TRBV12-5
ASGSRSGSFGGEQF
>TRBJ2-5|TRBV2
ASTGTGFQETQY
>TRBJ2-1|TRBV19
ASSMGLDPYNEQF
>TRBJ1-3|TRBV29-1
SVGPLAGNTIY
>TRBJ1-4|TRBV19
ASSTSDRPNEKLF
>TRBJ2-4|TRBV28
ASSPQGVGAKNIQY
>TRBJ2-3|TRBV7-3
ASSLLAGPTDTQY
>TRBJ1-1|TRBV30
AWSVGGDREDSKAF
>TRBJ1-2|TRBV10-3
AISDRGPGYT
>TRBJ2-2|TRBV4-3
ASSQDILAEGTGELF
>TRBJ2-5|TRBV29-1
SVEVFMRGAKETQY
>TRBJ1-6|TRBV5-6
ASSSVRGRRSTYNSPLH
>TRBJ1-2|TRBV5-6
ASSPWQADYGYT
>TRBJ2-2|TRBV27
ASSFWGRVDTGELF
>TRBJ2-1|TRBV7-6
ASSSRTSGRRNEQF
>TRBJ2-7|TRBV19
ASSIGLAVTYEQY
>TRBJ1-1|TRBV4-3
ASSQAQGYTEAF
>TRBJ2-1|TRBV5-5
ASSLRGRSPRSSYNEQF
>TRBJ2-7|TRBV4-3
ASSQESSGIPYYSGEQY
>TRBJ2-3|TRBV5-6
ASLGGGDGSGTDTQY
>TRBJ2-7|TRBV11-3
ASSAGFYEQY
>TRBJ2-7|TRBV6-6
ASSYYQTGRSD
>TRBJ1-1|TRBV11-2
ASSLASGRSTEAF
>TRBJ2-7|TRBV7-2
ASGPGSYEQY
>TRBJ2-1|TRBV19
ASSPSGTPSYNEQF
>TRBJ1-1|TRBV6-5
ASSYSAGMNTEAF
>TRBJ1-2|TRBV5-4
ASSLEGRTGGDGYT
>TRBJ1-6|TRBV19
ASSGQVNSPLH
>TRBJ1-1|TRBV11-1
ASSLRVNTEAF
>TRBJ1-2|TRBV7-3
ASRSQGQLSNYGYT
>TRBJ1-1|TRBV5-1
ASSLAIGGRHTEAF
>TRBJ1-6|TRBV30
AWSPRRITRDSRHSPLH
>TRBJ1-2|TRBV6-5
ASSYSTGGGYGYT
>TRBJ1-1|TRBV29-1
SVERGNRMNTEAF
>TRBJ2-1|TRBV11-3
ASSGAFGRWREKNEQF
>TRBJ1-3|TRBV27
ASRTLRGHGNTIY
>TRBJ1-1|TRBV15
ATSRDYGGNTEAF
>TRBJ2-1|TRBV2
ASSVAGTTFDEQF
>TRBJ1-1|TRBV28
ASSSSTGGTEAF
>TRBJ2-3|TRBV27
ASSSGDTQY